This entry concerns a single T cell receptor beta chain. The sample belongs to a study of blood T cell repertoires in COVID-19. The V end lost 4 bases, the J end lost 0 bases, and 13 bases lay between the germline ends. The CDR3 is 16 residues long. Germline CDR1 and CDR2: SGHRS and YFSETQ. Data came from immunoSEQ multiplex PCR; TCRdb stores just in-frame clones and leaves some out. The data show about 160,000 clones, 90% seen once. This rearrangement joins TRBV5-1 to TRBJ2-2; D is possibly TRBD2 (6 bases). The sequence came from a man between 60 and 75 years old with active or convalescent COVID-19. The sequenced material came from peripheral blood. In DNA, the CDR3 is TGCGCCAGCAGCACCTCTAGCGTCGCGAACACCGGGGAGCTGTTTTTT. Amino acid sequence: CASSTSSVANTGELFF.